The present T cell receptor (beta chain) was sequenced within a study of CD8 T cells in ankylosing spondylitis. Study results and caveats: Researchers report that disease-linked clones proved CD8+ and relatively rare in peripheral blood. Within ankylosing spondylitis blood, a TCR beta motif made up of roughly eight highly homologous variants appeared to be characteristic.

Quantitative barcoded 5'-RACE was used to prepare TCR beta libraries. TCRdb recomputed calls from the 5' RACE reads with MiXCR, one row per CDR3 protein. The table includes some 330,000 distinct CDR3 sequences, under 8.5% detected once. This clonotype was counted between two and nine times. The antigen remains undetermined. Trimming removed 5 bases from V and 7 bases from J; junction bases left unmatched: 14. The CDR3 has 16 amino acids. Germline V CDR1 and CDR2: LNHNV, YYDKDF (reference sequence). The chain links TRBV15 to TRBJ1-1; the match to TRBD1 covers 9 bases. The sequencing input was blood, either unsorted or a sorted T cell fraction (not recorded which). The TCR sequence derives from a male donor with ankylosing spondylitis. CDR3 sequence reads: CATSWGIGTGSDEAFF. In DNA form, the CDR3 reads TGTGCCACCAGCTGGGGGATCGGGACAGGGTCTGATGAAGCTTTCTTT.